The 17 T cell receptor beta chains given below trace back to one sample, sequenced in a study of cytomegalovirus exposure and HLA in healthy donors. Amplification used 60 Vbeta primers and 13 Jbeta primers. Libraries were prepared by immunoSEQ multiplex PCR; TCRdb keeps only in-frame clonotypes and omits some of them. There are around 97,000 clones in the sample; around 10% occur only once, and about 5% lies in the top ten. The sample was PBMCs. Source of these receptors: a man over 45 in good health and CMV-seropositive.

This chain links TRBV29-1 with TRBJ2-5, with D possibly being TRBD2 (7 bases). The germline V gene encodes CDR1 SQVTM and CDR2 ANQGSEA. Trimming took 8 bases from V and 5 from J, leaving 21 bases between them. This CDR3 contains 14 residues. CDR3 coding DNA: TGCAGCCCCTTGGGTTGGGGAGGGGGGGAGACCCAGTACTTC. Protein sequence: CSPLGWGGGETQYF.

The table lists this clone with a few counts. This chain uses TRBV27 with TRBJ2-7; maybe TRBD2 (6 bases). The V end lost 4 bases, the J end lost 3 bases, and 16 bases lay between the germline ends. Germline-derived CDR1 and CDR2 are MNHEY and SMNVEV (reference sequence). This CDR3 comprises 15 residues. In nucleotides, the CDR3 is TGTGCCAGCAGTTCCCAGACTAGTGGAATCTACGAGCAGTACTTC. Protein product: CASSSQTSGIYEQYF.

This clone was picked up a small number of times. The chain is built from TRBV5-1 and TRBJ2-7, with 11 positions matching TRBD1. V lost 3 bases to trimming and J lost 2 bases; unmatched junction nucleotides: 4. Per germline, CDR1 SGHRS and CDR2 YFSETQ. This CDR3 is built from 15 residues. CDR3 loop: CASSWTGQGAYEQYF. The CDR3 DNA sequence: TGCGCCAGCAGCTGGACGGGACAGGGGGCCTACGAGCAGTACTTC.

The rearrangement joins TRBV14 to TRBJ2-1; tentative D call: TRBD1 (5 bases). Germline-derived CDR1 and CDR2 are SGHDN and FVKESK. Trimming pared 0 bases from V and 14 bases from J, leaving 23 bases between. This CDR3 region has 16 residues. As DNA, the CDR3 is TGTGCCAGCAGCCAAGATAACCCCCCTAGGGGTATGATGAAGTTCTTC. This sequence encodes CASSQDNPPRGMMKFF.

CDR3 in amino acids: CASSLAIGQGAVGELFF. Here the CDR3 DNA reads TGTGCCAGCAGCCTCGCCATTGGACAGGGCGCGGTCGGGGAGCTGTTTTTT. This chain links TRBV25-1 with TRBJ2-2; 8 nucleotides agree with TRBD1. Germline loops: CDR1 MGHDK, CDR2 SYGVNS. Trimming removed 6 bases from V and 7 bases from J; junction bases left unmatched: 16. The CDR3 covers 17 residues.

This clone was seen more than once but under ten times. The chain uses TRBV28 and TRBJ1-5; a possible D gene is TRBD1 (6 bases). V lost 4 bases to trimming and J lost 5 bases, with 9 bases between them. Germline assignment: CDR1 MDHEN and CDR2 SYDVKM. This CDR3 is 13 amino acids long. The CDR3 loop is CASSSRGYQPQHF. CDR3 in DNA: TGTGCCAGCAGTTCCAGGGGTTATCAGCCCCAGCATTTT.

This clone was counted between two and nine times. The genes are TRBV7-9 and TRBJ1-4; D is possibly TRBD1 (5 bases). Per germline, CDR1 SEHNR and CDR2 FQNEAQ (reference sequence). CDR3 size: 14 residues. V lost 5 bases to trimming and J lost 3 bases, with 10 bases between them. Here the CDR3 reads CASSRDRSNEKLFF. CDR3 bases: TGTGCCAGCAGCCGTGACAGATCTAATGAAAAACTGTTTTTT.

The rearrangement uses TRBV28 and TRBJ2-7; TRBD2 aligns across 8 bases. This CDR3 contains 15 residues. From germline, CDR1 is MDHEN and CDR2 SYDVKM. The V gene end was trimmed by 5 bases and the J gene end by 4 bases; junction bases not matched to a gene: 10. The CDR3: CASSTGGTRSYEQYF. CDR3 nucleotides: TGTGCCAGCAGTACGGGGGGGACGCGGTCGTACGAGCAGTACTTC.

The chain is built from TRBV2 and TRBJ2-2; D not resolved. The CDR3 length is 13 residues. Looked up from germline, CDR1 is SNHLY and CDR2 is FYNNEI. The V end was cut by 8 bases, the J end by 4 bases, with 11 bases between. The CDR3 DNA is TGTGCCAGCGGCAGAATCTCCACCGGGGAGCTGTTTTTT. It codes for CASGRISTGELFF. The entire variable domain, with the rest obtained from reference TRBV2 and TRBJ2-2, is as follows: EPEVTQTPSHQVTQMGQEVILRCVPISNHLYFYWYRQILGQKVEFLVSFYNNEISEKSEIFDDQFSVERPDGSNFTLKIRSTKLEDSAMYFCASGRISTGELFFGEGSRLTVL.

The gene calls are TRBV28 and TRBJ2-5; D gene ambiguous. In germline, CDR1 is MDHEN, CDR2 SYDVKM. The CDR3 covers 12 residues. Trimming cost V 6 bases and J 2 bases, with 7 bases left between them. The CDR3 bases are TGTGCCAGCAGGGCGGCACAAGAGACCCAGTACTTC. Protein sequence: CASRAAQETQYF.

In its sample, this clone was seen a few times. The chain couples TRBV6-5 to TRBJ2-4; TRBD1 is a possible D gene (7 bases). The ends were cut back, 6 bases at V and 7 bases at J, with 13 bases in the middle. The CDR3 runs 13 residues. Germline V gene data show CDR1 as MNHEY and CDR2 as SVGAGI. CDR3 residues: CASSGGQLNIQYF. The CDR3 nucleotides read TGTGCCAGCAGCGGGGGACAGCTGAACATTCAGTACTTC.

CDR3 sequence reads: CASSPLLDSADTQYF. The CDR3 coding sequence is TGTGCCAGCAGTCCCCTTCTTGACTCCGCAGATACGCAGTATTTT. The rearrangement links TRBV27 to TRBJ2-3; D unclear. The germline V and J ends were trimmed by 5 bases and 4 bases, with 16 bases remaining between them. The CDR3 length is 15 residues. CDR1 and CDR2 from the germline V gene are MNHEY and SMNVEV (reference sequence).

The chain carries TRBV4-2 and TRBJ2-2, with a tentative D call TRBD2 (5 bases). Germline CDR1 reads LGHNA; CDR2 reads YNFKEQ. The germline V and J ends were trimmed by 0 bases and 6 bases, with 14 bases remaining between them. The length of the CDR3 is 16 residues. CDR3 nucleotide sequence: TGTGCCAGCAGCCAAGATCCTAGCTCGGGCGCCGGGGAGCTGTTTTTT. Its translation is CASSQDPSSGAGELFF.

This clone has a handful of counts. V and J are TRBV27 and TRBJ1-1, with D possibly TRBD1 on 5 matching bases. Per germline, CDR1 MNHEY and CDR2 SMNVEV (reference sequence). The V end lost 1 base, the J end lost 0 bases, and 6 bases lay between the germline ends. The CDR3 runs to 14 residues. CDR3 residues: CASSLWGVNTEAFF. CDR3 in DNA: TGTGCCAGCAGTTTATGGGGGGTGAACACTGAAGCTTTCTTT.

This clone has just a few counts. The chain employs TRBV19 and TRBJ2-7; D remains ambiguous. Looked up from germline, CDR1 is LNHDA and CDR2 is SQIVND (reference sequence). The CDR3 is 14 amino acids. Trimming took 4 bases from V and 2 from J, leaving 12 bases between them. The DNA of the CDR3 is TGTGCCAGTAGTACAGGTGGAAACCCCTACGAGCAGTACTTC. It codes for CASSTGGNPYEQYF.

The chain employs TRBV7-7 and TRBJ2-2; the D gene is possibly TRBD1 (5 bases). This CDR3 is built from 13 residues. V gave up 11 bases and J gave up 4 bases, with 14 bases separating them. Germline loops: CDR1 SSHAT, CDR2 FNYEAQ (reference sequence). Written as DNA, the CDR3 is TGTGCCCTGACAAAGGGGTTCACCGGGGAGCTGTTTTTT. It translates to CALTKGFTGELFF. Supplemented by reference TRBV7-7 and TRBJ2-2, the full variable domain reads GAGVSQSPRYKVTKRGQDVTLRCDPISSHATLYWYQQALGQGPEFLTYFNYEAQPDKSGLPSDRFSAERPEGSISTLTIQRTEQRDSAMYRCALTKGFTGELFFGEGSRLTVL.

J is TRBJ2-5 and V is TRBV18; 7 bases line up with TRBD2. There are 13 residues in the CDR3. Germline values: CDR1 KGHSH, CDR2 LQKENI. The ends lost 5 bases at V and 2 bases at J; junction bases unmatched: 2. The CDR3 DNA follows: TGTGCCAGCTCATCCGGGAGGCAAGAGACCCAGTACTTC. Translation: CASSSGRQETQYF.